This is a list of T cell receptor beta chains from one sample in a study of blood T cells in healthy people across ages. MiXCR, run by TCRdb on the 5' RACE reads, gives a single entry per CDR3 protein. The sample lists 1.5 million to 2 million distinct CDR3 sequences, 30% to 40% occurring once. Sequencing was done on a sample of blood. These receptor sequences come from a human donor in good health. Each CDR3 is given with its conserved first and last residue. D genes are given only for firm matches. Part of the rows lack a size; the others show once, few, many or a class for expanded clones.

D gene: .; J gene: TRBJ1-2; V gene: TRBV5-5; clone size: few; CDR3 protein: CASSPMVTVYGYTF; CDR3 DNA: TGTGCCAGCAGCCCTATGGTCACAGTCTATGGCTACACCTTC
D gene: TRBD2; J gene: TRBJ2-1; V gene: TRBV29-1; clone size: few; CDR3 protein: CSPGSGTREGEQFF; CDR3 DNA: TGCAGCCCAGGTAGCGGGACAAGGGAAGGTGAGCAGTTCTTC
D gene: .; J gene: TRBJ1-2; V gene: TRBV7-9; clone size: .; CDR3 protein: CASRTTGRGYGYTF; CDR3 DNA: TGTGCCAGCAGGACCACAGGGAGGGGCTATGGCTACACCTTC
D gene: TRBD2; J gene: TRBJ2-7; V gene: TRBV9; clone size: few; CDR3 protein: CASSPWGSGGTYEQYF; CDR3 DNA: TGTGCCAGCAGCCCCTGGGGTAGCGGGGGGACCTACGAGCAGTACTTC
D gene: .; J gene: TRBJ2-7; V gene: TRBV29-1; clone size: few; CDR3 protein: CSGRGASYEQYF; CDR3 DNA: TGCAGCGGAAGAGGGGCGTCCTACGAGCAGTACTTC
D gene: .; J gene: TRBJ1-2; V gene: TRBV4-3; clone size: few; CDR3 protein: CASSQGDSLTGYTF; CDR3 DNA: TGCGCCAGCAGCCAAGGGGACTCCTTAACTGGCTACACCTTC
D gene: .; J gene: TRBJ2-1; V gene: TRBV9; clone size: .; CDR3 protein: CASSVAQGGQFF; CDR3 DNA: TGTGCCAGCAGCGTAGCTCAGGGGGGGCAGTTCTTC
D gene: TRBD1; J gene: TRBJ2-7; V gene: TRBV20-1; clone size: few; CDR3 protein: CSARDRQGRVTYEQYF; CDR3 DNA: TGCAGTGCTAGAGATCGACAGGGGCGCGTGACCTACGAGCAGTACTTC
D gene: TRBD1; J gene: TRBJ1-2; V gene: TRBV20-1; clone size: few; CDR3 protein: CSATTGRNYGYTF; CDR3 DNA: TGCAGTGCAACGACAGGGAGAAACTATGGCTACACCTTC
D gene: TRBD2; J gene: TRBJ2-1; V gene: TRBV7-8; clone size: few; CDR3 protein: CASSFYLRTSGGEQFF; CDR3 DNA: TGTGCCAGCAGCTTCTACTTACGGACTAGCGGGGGGGAGCAGTTCTTC
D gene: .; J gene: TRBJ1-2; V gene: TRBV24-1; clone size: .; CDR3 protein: CATSDPGTEYGYTF; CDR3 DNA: TGTGCCACCAGTGACCCCGGGACGGAATATGGCTACACCTTC
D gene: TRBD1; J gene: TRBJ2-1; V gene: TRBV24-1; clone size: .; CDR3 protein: CATSEASRDSSYNEQFF; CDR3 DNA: TGTGCCACCAGTGAAGCTTCACGGGACAGCTCCTACAATGAGCAGTTCTTC
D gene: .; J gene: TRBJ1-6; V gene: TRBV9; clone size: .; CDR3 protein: CASSVHVNGDSPLHF; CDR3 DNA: TGTGCCAGCAGCGTGCACGTAAACGGGGATTCACCCCTCCACTTT
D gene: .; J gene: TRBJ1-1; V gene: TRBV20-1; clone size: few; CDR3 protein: CSASHGLSNTEAFF; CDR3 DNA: TGCAGTGCTAGTCACGGTCTATCGAACACTGAAGCTTTCTTT
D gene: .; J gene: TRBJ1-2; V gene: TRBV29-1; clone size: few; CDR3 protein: CSVETVALYGYTF; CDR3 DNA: TGCAGCGTTGAAACGGTGGCCCTCTATGGCTACACCTTC